Presented here are 14 T cell receptor beta chains from one specimen sequenced in a study of tumor-infiltrating lymphocytes in primary liver carcinoma. From approximately 450 ng total RNA, TCR beta cDNA was generated with a primer in the constant region. Modified slightly, ARM-PCR produced TCR beta libraries over three nested multiplex PCR rounds. Running roughly 10 cycles apiece, the first two PCR rounds relied on TRBV1-TRBV30 forward primers together with a C-beta reverse primer. TCRdb re-called the multiplex PCR reads through MiXCR, storing one row per CDR3 protein. Of around 190,000 distinct CDR3 sequences in the sample, approximately 86% were seen once. For each extraction, RNA and DNA were obtained together from about 20-30 mg of unsorted bulk tissue. The sample taken for sequencing was tumor tissue from primary liver carcinoma. All receptors derive from a man aged 40-49 years with primary liver carcinoma and hepatitis B virus infection.

Only one count was recorded for this clonotype. A junction end diverges from the germline sequence, so it may reflect a read error. This chain uses TRBV7-9 with TRBJ2-2, with D possibly being TRBD1 or TRBD2 (5 bases each). The V gene's germline CDR1 is SEHNR and CDR2 FQNEAQ (reference sequence). CDR3 size: 12 residues. The CDR3 sequence is CASGFTTRELLF. The CDR3 DNA reads as TGTGCCAGCGGCTTTACGACCAGGGAGCTGCTTTTT. Based on the CDR3 plus reference TRBV7-9 and TRBJ2-2, the full variable domain is DTGVSQNPRHKITKRGQNVTFRCDPISEHNRLYWYRQTLGQGPEFLTYFQNEAQLEKSRLLSDRFSAERPKGSFSTLEIQRTEQGDSAMYLCASGFTTRELLFGEGSRLTVL.

This clonotype was counted a single time. The chain couples TRBV29-1 to TRBJ2-2; D may be TRBD2 (6 bases). Germline CDR1 reads SQVTM; CDR2 reads ANQGSEA. This CDR3 has 14 amino acids. V gave up 0 bases and J gave up 14 bases, with 19 bases separating them. The CDR3 nucleotides are TGCAGCGTTGAAGATCGGACCGTGGCCGGGGGACTGTTTTTT. This gives the protein CSVEDRTVAGGLFF.

As regards this clonotype: One base away lies a much larger clone, so this may be a sequencing read error. V gene TRBV5-1 combines with J gene TRBJ2-1; 10 positions match TRBD2. V shed 4 bases and J 6 bases; nucleotides not matched to a gene: 10. The CDR3 spans 16 residues. Germline V gene sequence: CDR1 SGHRS, CDR2 YFSETQ. CDR3 nucleotide sequence: TGCGCCAGCAGCGCCCGCCTAGCGGGAGTAATCAATGAGCAGTTCTTC. Protein product: CASSARLAGVINEQFF.

CDR3 residues: CANTDRVPNTGELFF. The DNA for the CDR3 is TGCGCTAACACCGACAGGGTCCCGAACACCGGGGAGCTGTTTTTT. This chain links TRBV5-1 with TRBJ2-2; 7 nucleotides align to TRBD1. The CDR3 consists of 15 residues. Germline-derived CDR1 and CDR2 are SGHRS and YFSETQ. The full variable domain, completed using reference TRBV5-1 and TRBJ2-2, is KAGVTQTPRYLIKTRGQQVTLSCSPISGHRSVSWYQQTPGQGLQFLFEYFSETQRNKGNFPGRFSGRQFSNSRSEMNVSTLELGDSALYLCANTDRVPNTGELFFGEGSRLTVL.

Turning to this clonotype: Without the conserved terminal phenylalanine or tryptophan, this CDR3 likely stems from a read error. V usage is TRBV5-1 and J usage is TRBJ2-5, with D unresolved. The CDR3 runs 14 residues. Germline CDR1 SGHRS, CDR2 YFSETQ. The CDR3 DNA sequence: TGCGCTAGCAGCTTGGAGCTCCATCAAGAGACCCAGTACCTC. It codes for CASSLELHQETQYL.

As for this clonotype: A read error is likely, as this CDR3 ends without the conserved phenylalanine or tryptophan. J is TRBJ2-7 and V is TRBV6-2 or TRBV6-3, with unresolved D. CDR1 is MNHEY, CDR2 SVGEGT, per germline. The CDR3 has 13 residues. The CDR3 is CANSYETPYEQYY. The CDR3 DNA reads TGTGCCAACAGTTACGAGACTCCCTACGAGCAGTACTAC.

This rearrangement joins TRBV14 to TRBJ2-3; D gene uncertain. The V gene lost 4 bases and the J gene lost 10 bases, with 15 bases spanning the gap. Germline V CDR1 and CDR2: SGHDN, FVKESK. The CDR3 extends over 13 amino acids. The CDR3 bases are TGTGCCAGCAGCCTATGCAGGTCAGGTGCGCAGTATTTT. Translation: CASSLCRSGAQYF.

This chain links TRBV6-5 with TRBJ2-7; TRBD1 or TRBD2 may be the D gene (5 bases each). Germline assignment: CDR1 MNHEY and CDR2 SVGAGI. There are 14 residues in the CDR3. V was clipped by 2 bases and J by 1 base, with 9 bases between them. The CDR3 region is CASSYGTNSYEQYF. In nucleotides, the CDR3 is TGTGCCAGCAGTTACGGGACCAATTCCTACGAGCAGTACTTC.

Concerning this clonotype itself: Mismatch with germline at one junction end may stem from a read error. CDR3 coding DNA: TGCGCCAGAAGCCAAGTCGCGCCCGACTCCTACGAGCAGTACTTC. Its translation: CARSQVAPDSYEQYF. The V and J genes are TRBV4-1 and TRBJ2-7; D is ambiguous. The CDR3 spans 15 residues. Germline V gives CDR1 MGHRA, CDR2 YSYEKL.

For this clonotype: The junction and the germline gene differ at one end; a read error may be behind it. DNA of the CDR3: TGTGCCAGCAGTTTGGTCCCCTGGGACCTGTTTTTT. Translating it yields CASSLVPWDLFF. The V and J genes are TRBV12-3 or TRBV12-4 and TRBJ2-2; D is possibly TRBD1 or TRBD2 (5 bases each). The CDR3 totals 12 residues.

A remark on this clonotype: Germline and junction disagree at one end, which may indicate a read error. The chain couples TRBV11-2 to TRBJ2-2; 7 nucleotides agree with TRBD2. Germline CDR1 is SGHAT and CDR2 is FQNNGV. The CDR3 is made up of 16 amino acids. CDR3 sequence (DNA): TGTGCCAGCAACTCTTCTAGCGGCGCGAACATCGGGGAGCTGTTTTTT. This gives the protein CASNSSSGANIGELFF.

This clonotype was observed once. Its ends do not fully match the called genes, so a read error is possible. The rearrangement uses TRBV6-1 and TRBJ1-1; weak D call: TRBD1 (5 bases). This CDR3 contains 14 residues. The germline gives CDR1 MNHNS, CDR2 SASEGT. The CDR3 sequence: CARRGRSMNTDAFF. The DNA for the CDR3 is TGTGCCAGAAGGGGACGGTCTATGAACACTGATGCTTTCTTT.

The chain recombines TRBV6-1 with TRBJ2-3, with D perhaps TRBD1 or TRBD2 (5 bases each). This CDR3 is 14 amino acids long. V dropped 7 bases and J dropped 8 bases, with 19 bases sitting between them. Germline V CDR1 and CDR2: MNHNS, SASEGT. CDR3 protein: CASILGHLGVTQYF. The CDR3 bases are TGTGCCAGCATTCTTGGGCATTTGGGGGTTACGCAGTATTTT.

The V gene is TRBV6-2 or TRBV6-3, the J gene TRBJ2-5; no definite D call. This CDR3 has 15 amino acids. The germline V and J ends were trimmed by 8 bases and 4 bases, with 20 bases remaining between them. Germline values: CDR1 MNHEY, CDR2 SVGEGT. The CDR3, as DNA: TGTGCCAGCGGCCCCCTGCTAACGGGCGGAGAGACCCAGTACTTC. Amino acid sequence: CASGPLLTGGETQYF.